One and the same sample provided the 11 T cell receptor beta chains below, sequenced in a study of T cells after yellow fever vaccination. In TCRdb, the 5' RACE reads were re-called with MiXCR into one record per CDR3 protein. The sample has 200,000 to 300,000 distinct CDR3 sequences; 6.9% are singletons. Here the sequenced sample was CD4+ T cells sorted from PBMCs, taken 15 days after the yellow fever booster vaccination. These receptor sequences come from a man under 40 who received the YFV17D yellow fever vaccine.

This clonotype was observed a handful of times. The chain is built from TRBV20-1 and TRBJ2-3; 11 bases are shared with TRBD2. Germline lookup yields CDR1 DFQATT and CDR2 SNEGSKA (reference sequence). The CDR3 consists of 14 residues. V lost 6 bases, J lost 7 bases, and 9 bases stayed unmatched. The CDR3 protein is CSANLAGGGNTQYF. Here the CDR3 DNA reads TGCAGTGCCAATCTAGCGGGAGGTGGTAATACGCAGTATTTT.

This clonotype came up a few times. This chain uses TRBV5-1 with TRBJ2-2; 11 bases line up with TRBD2. Per the germline V gene, CDR1 is SGHRS and CDR2 is YFSETQ. The junction had 10 bases not matched to a gene; V was cut back by 4 bases and J by 2 bases. CDR3 size: 18 residues. As DNA, the CDR3 is TGCGCCAGCAGCATGGGGACTAGCGGCCCCAGAAACACCGGGGAGCTGTTTTTT. This codes for CASSMGTSGPRNTGELFF.

The chain joins TRBV20-1 to TRBJ2-1; 13 positions agree with TRBD2. Germline-derived CDR1 and CDR2 are DFQATT and SNEGSKA (reference sequence). V was clipped by 3 bases and J by 3 bases; unmatched bases: 8. The CDR3 spans 17 residues. Here the CDR3 reads CSASVTSGRAFYNEQFF. DNA for the CDR3: TGCAGTGCTAGCGTAACTAGCGGGAGGGCTTTCTACAATGAGCAGTTCTTC.

This clonotype has more than one count but fewer than ten. This chain joins TRBV6-1 and TRBJ2-5; perhaps D is TRBD1 or TRBD2 (5 bases each). The germline V gene has CDR1 MNHNS and CDR2 SASEGT. CDR3 length: 14 amino acids. V was clipped by 6 bases and J by 1 base, with 12 bases between them. CDR3 amino acids: CASSRGRFQETQYF. CDR3 DNA: TGTGCCAGCAGCCGGGGACGGTTCCAAGAGACCCAGTACTTC.

The chain employs TRBV3-1 and TRBJ1-1, with D unresolved. Germline V gene sequence: CDR1 LGHDT, CDR2 YNNKEL (reference sequence). This CDR3 has 14 residues. V dropped 4 bases and J dropped 4 bases, with 13 bases sitting between them. The CDR3 DNA is TGTGCCAGCAGCCCCCCGATTTTGTCCACTGAAGCTTTCTTT. The encoded protein is CASSPPILSTEAFF.

The chain links TRBV28 to TRBJ1-4; a weak D match, TRBD1 (6 bases). The V gene's germline CDR1 is MDHEN and CDR2 SYDVKM. This CDR3 spans 14 amino acids. V shed 9 bases and J shed 5 bases, with 16 bases lying between them. The CDR3 nucleotides are TGTGCCAGAGGACAGACGGACCTAAATGAAAAACTGTTTTTT. This gives the protein CARGQTDLNEKLFF.

This sequence joins TRBV6-6 and TRBJ2-1; 8 bases align to TRBD2. CDR1 and CDR2 from the germline V gene are MNHNY and SVGAGI (reference sequence). The CDR3 is made up of 13 amino acids. Trimming cost V 7 bases and J 4 bases; bases outside gene matches: 3. CDR3: CASKASGYNEQFF. CDR3 coding DNA: TGTGCCAGCAAGGCTAGCGGGTACAATGAGCAGTTCTTC.

The V and J genes are TRBV18 and TRBJ2-1; 8 positions agree with TRBD2. The CDR3 contains 14 residues. Trimming took 2 bases from V and 6 from J; bases not matched to a gene: 3. CDR1 is KGHSH, CDR2 LQKENI, per germline. The CDR3 loop reads CASSPSGLGNEQFF. DNA of the CDR3: TGTGCCAGCTCACCATCGGGACTAGGCAATGAGCAGTTCTTC.

This clonotype was observed a handful of times. The CDR3 DNA sequence: TGTGCCAGCAGCTACGTCCGGCAATCTGGTGAAGCTTTCTTT. Its protein is CASSYVRQSGEAFF. This chain joins TRBV5-6 and TRBJ1-1; D remains ambiguous. There are 14 residues in the CDR3. The V end lost 3 bases, the J end lost 7 bases, and 16 bases lay between the germline ends. Germline V gene lookup returns CDR1 SGHDT and CDR2 YYEEEE.

The sample holds a few counts of this clonotype. The V and J genes are TRBV20-1 and TRBJ2-5; the D gene is possibly TRBD1 (6 bases). Trimming took off 6 bases at V and 5 bases at J, with 13 bases between the two ends. CDR1 and CDR2 (germline): DFQATT, SNEGSKA (reference sequence). CDR3 size: 12 residues. In nucleotides, the CDR3 is TGCAGTGCCGCAAAGCAGGGGGAGACCCAGTACTTC. Translated, it gives CSAAKQGETQYF.

This clonotype was seen at least ten times. The chain employs TRBV20-1 and TRBJ2-2; D might be TRBD2 (6 bases). The V end lost 0 bases, the J end lost 0 bases, and 8 bases lay between the germline ends. The CDR3 loop spans 15 amino acids. Germline-derived CDR1 and CDR2 are DFQATT and SNEGSKA (reference sequence). The CDR3 spells CSAREPGANTGELFF. The CDR3 nucleotides are TGCAGTGCTAGAGAACCGGGGGCGAACACCGGGGAGCTGTTTTTT.